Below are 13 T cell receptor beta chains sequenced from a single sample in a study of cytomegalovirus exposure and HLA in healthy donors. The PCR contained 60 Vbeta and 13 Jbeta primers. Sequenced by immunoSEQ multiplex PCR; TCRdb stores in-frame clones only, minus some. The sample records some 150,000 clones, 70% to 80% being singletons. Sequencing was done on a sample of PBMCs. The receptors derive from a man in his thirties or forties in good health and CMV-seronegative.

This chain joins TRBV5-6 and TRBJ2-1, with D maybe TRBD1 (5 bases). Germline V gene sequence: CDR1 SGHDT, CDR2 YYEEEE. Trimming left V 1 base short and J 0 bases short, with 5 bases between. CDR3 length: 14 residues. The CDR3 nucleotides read TGTGCCAGCAGCTTGACAGGCTCCTACAATGAGCAGTTCTTC. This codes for CASSLTGSYNEQFF.

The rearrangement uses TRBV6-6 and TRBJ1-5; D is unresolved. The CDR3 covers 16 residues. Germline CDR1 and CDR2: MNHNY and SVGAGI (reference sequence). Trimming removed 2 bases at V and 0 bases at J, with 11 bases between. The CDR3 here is CASSYVDIYSNQPQHF. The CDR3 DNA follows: TGTGCCAGCAGTTACGTCGATATCTATAGCAATCAGCCCCAGCATTTT.

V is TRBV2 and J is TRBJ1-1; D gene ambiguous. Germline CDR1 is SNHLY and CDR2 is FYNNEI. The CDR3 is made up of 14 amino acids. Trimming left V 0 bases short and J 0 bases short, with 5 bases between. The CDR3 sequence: CASSEAPVNTEAFF. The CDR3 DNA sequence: TGTGCCAGCAGTGAAGCTCCCGTGAACACTGAAGCTTTCTTT.

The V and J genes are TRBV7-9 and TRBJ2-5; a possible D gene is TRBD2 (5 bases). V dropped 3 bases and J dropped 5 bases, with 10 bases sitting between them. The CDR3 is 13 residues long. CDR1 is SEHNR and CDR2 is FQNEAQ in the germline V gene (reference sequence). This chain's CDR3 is CASSLPGSETQYF. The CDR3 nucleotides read TGTGCCAGCAGCTTGCCGGGATCGGAGACCCAGTACTTC.

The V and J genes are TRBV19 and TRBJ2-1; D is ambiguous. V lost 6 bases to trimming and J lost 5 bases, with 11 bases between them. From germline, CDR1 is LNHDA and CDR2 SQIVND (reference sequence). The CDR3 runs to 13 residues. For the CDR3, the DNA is TGTGCCAGTAGAGTCGATCCGGACAATGAGCAGTTCTTC. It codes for CASRVDPDNEQFF.

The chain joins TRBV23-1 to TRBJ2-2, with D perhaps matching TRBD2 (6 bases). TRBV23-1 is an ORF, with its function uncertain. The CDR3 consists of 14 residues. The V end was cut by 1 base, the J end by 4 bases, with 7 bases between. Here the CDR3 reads CASSQWGLTGELFF. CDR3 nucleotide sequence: TGCGCCAGCAGTCAATGGGGACTCACCGGGGAGCTGTTTTTT.

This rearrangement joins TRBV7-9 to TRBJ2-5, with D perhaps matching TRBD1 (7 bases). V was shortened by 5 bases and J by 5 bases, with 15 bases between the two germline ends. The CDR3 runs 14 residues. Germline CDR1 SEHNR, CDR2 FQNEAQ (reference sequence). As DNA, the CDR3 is TGTGCCAGCAGCCCGTCAGGGGGGCTGGAGACCCAGTACTTC. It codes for CASSPSGGLETQYF.

The CDR3 reads CSVREAGIETQYF. Written as DNA, the CDR3 is TGCAGCGTTCGCGAGGCGGGAATCGAGACCCAGTACTTC. The chain combines TRBV29-1 with TRBJ2-5; D may be TRBD2 (6 bases). The CDR3 has 13 residues. Trimming removed 5 bases from V and 5 bases from J, with 15 bases in between. Germline CDR1 reads SQVTM; CDR2 reads ANQGSEA.

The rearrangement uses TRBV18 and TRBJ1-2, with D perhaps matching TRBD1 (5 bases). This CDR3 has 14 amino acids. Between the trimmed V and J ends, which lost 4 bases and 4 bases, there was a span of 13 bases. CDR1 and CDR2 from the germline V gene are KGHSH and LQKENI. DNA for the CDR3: TGTGCCAGCTCACAAAAAGACAGAGTCTATGGCTACACCTTC. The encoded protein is CASSQKDRVYGYTF.

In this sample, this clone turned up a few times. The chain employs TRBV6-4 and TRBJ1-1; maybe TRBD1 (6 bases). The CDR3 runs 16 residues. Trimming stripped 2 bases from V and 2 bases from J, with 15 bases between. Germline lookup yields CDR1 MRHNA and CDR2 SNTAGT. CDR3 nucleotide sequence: TGTGCCAGCAGTGACCCTCCACAGGGTTTAAACACTGAAGCTTTCTTT. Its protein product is CASSDPPQGLNTEAFF.

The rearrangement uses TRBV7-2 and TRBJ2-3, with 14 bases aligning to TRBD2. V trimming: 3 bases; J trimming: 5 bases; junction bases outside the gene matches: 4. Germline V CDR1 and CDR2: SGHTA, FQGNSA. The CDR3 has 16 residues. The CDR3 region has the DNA TGTGCCAGCAGCTTCAGACTAGCGGGGGGGCAAGATACGCAGTATTTT. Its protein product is CASSFRLAGGQDTQYF.

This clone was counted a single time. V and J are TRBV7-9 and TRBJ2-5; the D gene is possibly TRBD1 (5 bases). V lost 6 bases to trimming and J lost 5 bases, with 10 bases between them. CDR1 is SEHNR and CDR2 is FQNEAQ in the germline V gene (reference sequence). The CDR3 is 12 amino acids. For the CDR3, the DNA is TGTGCCAGCAGTAGGACACCGGAGACCCAGTACTTC. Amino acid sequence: CASSRTPETQYF.

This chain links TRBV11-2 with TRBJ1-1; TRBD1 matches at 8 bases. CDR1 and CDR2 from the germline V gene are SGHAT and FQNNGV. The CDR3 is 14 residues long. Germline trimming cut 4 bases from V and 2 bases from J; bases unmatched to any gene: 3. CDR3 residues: CASSSDRGNTEAFF. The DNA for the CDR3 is TGTGCCAGCAGCTCCGACAGGGGCAACACTGAAGCTTTCTTT.